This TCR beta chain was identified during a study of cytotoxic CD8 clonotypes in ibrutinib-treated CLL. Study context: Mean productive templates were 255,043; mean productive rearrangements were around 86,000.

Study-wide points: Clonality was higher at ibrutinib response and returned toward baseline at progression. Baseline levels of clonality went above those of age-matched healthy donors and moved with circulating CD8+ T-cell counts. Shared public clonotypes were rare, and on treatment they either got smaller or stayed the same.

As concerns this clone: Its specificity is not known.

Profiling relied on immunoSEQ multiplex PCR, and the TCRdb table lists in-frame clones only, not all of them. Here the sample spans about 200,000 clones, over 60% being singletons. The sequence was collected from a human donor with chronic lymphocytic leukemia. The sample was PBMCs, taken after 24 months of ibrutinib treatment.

Written as DNA, the CDR3 is TGCGCCAGCAGCCTAGAGGTGAACACTGAAGCTTTCTTT. This encodes CASSLEVNTEAFF. V usage is TRBV5-1 and J usage is TRBJ1-1; no firm D call. CDR1 and CDR2 (germline): SGHRS, YFSETQ. V lost 4 bases and J 0 bases, leaving 7 bases between the germline ends. The CDR3 runs to 13 residues.